This is a list of T cell receptor beta chains from one sample in a study of cytomegalovirus exposure and HLA in healthy donors. Some clones are missing from TCRdb's copy, which holds only in-frame ones; the method was immunoSEQ multiplex PCR. There are approximately 160,000 clones in the sample; 77% occur only once, and roughly 7.5% lies in the top ten. Material for sequencing was PBMCs. These receptors all come from a male donor in good health and CMV-seropositive. CDR3s include the opening cysteine and the closing phenylalanine or tryptophan. Fields, in order: D gene, J gene, V gene, clone size, CDR3 DNA, CDR3 protein. The D gene is left open where the match is weak. Rows give clone size only sometimes, using once, few, many, or a class for an expanded clone.

- TRBJ2-2 TRBV18 - TGTGCCAGCTCTTCTCTGAGTGGCACCGGGGAGCTGTTTTTT CASSSLSGTGELFF
- TRBJ2-7 TRBV9 once TGTGCCAGCAGCGTAGGTGGGGAGGACGTTGCCTACGAGCAGTACTTC CASSVGGEDVAYEQYF
- TRBJ2-1 TRBV10-3 - TGTGCCATCAGTCCTGGTGTGAGTGAGCAGTTCTTC CAISPGVSEQFF
TRBD1 TRBJ2-7 TRBV5-1 - TGCGCCAGCAGCTCTGACAGGGGGGAGGAGCAGTACTTC CASSSDRGEEQYF
TRBD1 TRBJ1-4 TRBV4-2 few TGTGCCAGCAGCCAAGGAGGGGGACAGGAAAAACTGTTTTTT CASSQGGGQEKLFF
TRBD2 TRBJ2-3 TRBV25-1 - TGTGCCAGCAGTCTGGGAGGGACGAGCACAGATACGCAGTATTTT CASSLGGTSTDTQYF
TRBD2 TRBJ2-3 TRBV2 - TGTGCCAGCGCGGGGGGGAGCACAGATACGCAGTATTTT CASAGGSTDTQYF
- TRBJ1-1 TRBV9 - TGTGCCAGCAGCGTATGGAGGGACACTGAAGCTTTCTTT CASSVWRDTEAFF
- TRBJ2-3 TRBV4-3 - TGCGCCAGCAGCCAAGATCAAGAGGTGGGGGGGCGCGCAGATACGCAGTATTTT CASSQDQEVGGRADTQYF
- TRBJ1-2 TRBV5-4 - TGTGCCAGCAGCATCGCACAGAACTATGGCTACACCTTC CASSIAQNYGYTF
TRBD1 TRBJ2-7 TRBV2 once TGTGCCAGCAGTGCTCTGACAGGGGGCATGGGAGAGCAGTACTTC CASSALTGGMGEQYF
- TRBJ2-5 TRBV9 - TGTGCCAGCAGCGTAGCCGGGTACCAAGAGACCCAGTACTTC CASSVAGYQETQYF
TRBD1 TRBJ1-1 TRBV6-5 few TGTGCCAGCAGTTACCTCGGGACAGGGGGCACTGAAGCTTTCTTT CASSYLGTGGTEAFF
TRBD2 TRBJ2-2 TRBV7-8 once TGTGCCAGCAGCTTAGTTGGCGGGGGGTACGCCGGGGAGCTGTTTTTT CASSLVGGGYAGELFF
TRBD1 TRBJ1-2 TRBV2 - TGTGCCAGCGGACCCTATGGGACAGGCACCGGCTATGGCTACACCTTC CASGPYGTGTGYGYTF
TRBD1 TRBJ1-1 TRBV7-9 - TGTGCCAGCAGCTCGGACAGGAGGCGGGCTTTCTTT CASSSDRRRAFF
- TRBJ1-4 TRBV5-1 - TGCGCCAGCAGCTTGGAGTCACCTACAACTAATGAAAAACTGTTTTTT CASSLESPTTNEKLFF
TRBD1 TRBJ1-6 TRBV7-7 - TGTGCTAGCAGCTTAGGGGGCAATTCACCCCTCCACTTT CASSLGGNSPLHF
- TRBJ2-1 TRBV6-5 - TGTGCCAGCACCTCCAATCTTCGGTCCTACAATGAGCAGTTCTTC CASTSNLRSYNEQFF
TRBD1 TRBJ1-2 TRBV5-6 - TGTGCCAGCAGCGGACTGGGATTCCAGACAGGGGGCACTGGTCGCTACACCTTC CASSGLGFQTGGTGRYTF
TRBD1 TRBJ2-3 TRBV29-1 - TGCAGCGTTGAATACAAGACAGGGGAAACAGATACGCAGTATTTT CSVEYKTGETDTQYF
- TRBJ1-2 TRBV2 - TGTGCCAGCAGTGATCTGGGGGCAATAGGCTACACCTTC CASSDLGAIGYTF
- TRBJ1-4 TRBV6-5 - TGTGCCAGCAGTTACGGCCCCCGGGGGTCTAATGAAAAACTGTTTTTT CASSYGPRGSNEKLFF
- TRBJ1-1 TRBV30 once TGTGCCTGGGAGGACAGAAGCACTGAAGCTTTCTTT CAWEDRSTEAFF
- TRBJ1-3 TRBV9 - TGTGCCAGCAACAGACGAGACTCTGGAAACACCATATATTTT CASNRRDSGNTIYF
- TRBJ1-3 TRBV16 - TGTGCCAGCAGCCAATCCCGACAATCTGGAAACACCATATATTTT CASSQSRQSGNTIYF
TRBD2 TRBJ2-2 TRBV6-5 - TGTGCCACCCGGACTAGCGGTTACACCGGGGAGCTGTTTTTT CATRTSGYTGELFF
- TRBJ2-7 TRBV6-1 few TGTGCCAGCAGGACCCGCCCGGGCTACGAGCAGTACTTC CASRTRPGYEQYF
- TRBJ2-5 TRBV6-6 - TGTGCCAGATCGAGTTCTAAGCCGAAGCAAGAGACCCAGTACTTC CARSSSKPKQETQYF
- TRBJ2-7 TRBV5-1 - TGCGCCAGCAGGTGGATCGGGGAGGCCTACGAGCAGTACTTC CASRWIGEAYEQYF
- TRBJ1-2 TRBV19 - TGTGCCAGTAGTACAGGGGCTGGCTACACCTTC CASSTGAGYTF
- TRBJ2-7 TRBV6-6 - TGTGCCAGCAGTTACAGCCCGACTGGGGGCTCCGAGCAGTACTTC CASSYSPTGGSEQYF
TRBD1 TRBJ1-2 TRBV7-8 - TGTGCCAGCAGTTCACAGGGGAAGGCTAACTATGGCTACACCTTC CASSSQGKANYGYTF
TRBD2 TRBJ2-7 TRBV6-1 - TGTGCCAGCAGTGAAGCGGGGGGGTGGGACGAGCAGTACTTC CASSEAGGWDEQYF
- TRBJ1-5 TRBV5-4 - TGTGCCAGCAGCTTGGCTGACGGGTACAATCAGCCCCAGCATTTT CASSLADGYNQPQHF
- TRBJ2-7 TRBV2 - TGTGCCAGCATCGAGACAGGTACCGAGCAGTACTTC CASIETGTEQYF
- TRBJ1-6 TRBV2 - TGTGCCAGCAGAACACAGGGAATTAGGGAATCACCCCTCCACTTT CASRTQGIRESPLHF
TRBD2 TRBJ2-2 TRBV11-2 - TGTGCCAGCAGCTCCCGAGCCCAGCGGGGGGGACACGGGGAGCTGTTTTTT CASSSRAQRGGHGELFF
- TRBJ1-4 TRBV9 many TGTGCCAGCACCTACGGCGGAGGGGCTAATGAAAAACTGTTTTTT CASTYGGGANEKLFF
TRBD1 TRBJ2-7 TRBV16 - TGTGCCAGCAGCCAACCTCGAGCCGGACAGGGAGAGCAGTACTTC CASSQPRAGQGEQYF
TRBD1 TRBJ1-1 TRBV25-1 - TGTGCCAGCAGTGACAGTCTTGGACAGGGAGGCACTGAAGCTTTCTTT CASSDSLGQGGTEAFF
- TRBJ2-2 TRBV9 few TGTGCCAGCAGCGTAGCTAGTCCCGGGGAGCTGTTTTTT CASSVASPGELFF
TRBD1 TRBJ1-6 TRBV19 - TGTGCCAGTAGTTCAATGTCCGGGACAGGGGCCTCACCCCTCCACTTT CASSSMSGTGASPLHF
- TRBJ1-1 TRBV5-1 - TGCGCCAGCAGCTGGGGATCCCTGGAGGACACTGAAGCTTTCTTT CASSWGSLEDTEAFF